This passage covers 11 T cell receptor beta chains from one sample sequenced in a study of cytomegalovirus exposure and HLA in healthy donors. Method: immunoSEQ multiplex PCR; TCRdb's copy keeps in-frame clones and lacks some. The repertoire holds 150,000 to 200,000 clones, with roughly 77% as singletons. The specimen sequenced was PBMCs. The receptors were gathered from a woman younger than 45 in good health and CMV-seronegative.

This chain connects TRBV5-8 to TRBJ1-4; D is ambiguous. The CDR3 has 13 residues. V was clipped by 4 bases and J by 7 bases, with 11 bases between them. The germline V gene encodes CDR1 SGHTS and CDR2 YDEGEE. CDR3 DNA sequence: TGTGCCAGCAGCCGAGTGGTTGGTGAAAAACTGTTTTTT. Translated, it gives CASSRVVGEKLFF.

This chain uses TRBV4-2 with TRBJ2-1; TRBD2 agrees at 10 bases. V lost 0 bases and J lost 7; bases outside the gene matches: 9. Per germline, CDR1 LGHNA and CDR2 YNFKEQ. The CDR3 consists of 17 residues. CDR3: CASSQDGLAGVGNEQFF. In DNA, the CDR3 is TGTGCCAGCAGCCAAGATGGGCTAGCGGGAGTTGGGAATGAGCAGTTCTTC.

The gene calls are TRBV6-5 and TRBJ2-1, with 7 bases lining up with TRBD1. This CDR3 is built from 15 residues. V shed 0 bases, J shed 3 bases, and the junction held 2 bases outside the gene matches. Germline-derived CDR1 and CDR2 are MNHEY and SVGAGI. CDR3 sequence (DNA): TGTGCCAGCAGTTACTCGACAGGGCTCTACAATGAGCAGTTCTTC. Its translation: CASSYSTGLYNEQFF.

V is TRBV14 and J is TRBJ2-7, with 9 bases lining up with TRBD1. The germline V gene has CDR1 SGHDN and CDR2 FVKESK. Trimming at V came to 1 base and at J to 7 bases, leaving 8 bases not matched to a gene. The length of the CDR3 is 15 residues. CDR3 sequence reads: CASSQALGTGNEQYF. The CDR3 DNA reads as TGTGCCAGCAGCCAAGCCCTCGGGACAGGGAATGAGCAGTACTTC. The entire variable domain, with the rest obtained from reference TRBV14 and TRBJ2-7, is as follows: EAGVTQFPSHSVIEKGQTVTLRCDPISGHDNLYWYRRVMGKEIKFLLHFVKESKQDESGMPNNRFLAERTGGTYSTLKVQPAELEDSGVYFCASSQALGTGNEQYFGPGTRLTVT.

This chain connects TRBV4-1 to TRBJ2-3, with D perhaps matching TRBD2 (6 bases). CDR3 size: 17 residues. Trimming shortened V by 0 bases and J by 1 base, and 14 bases separated the two germline ends. From germline, CDR1 is MGHRA and CDR2 YSYEKL. CDR3 in amino acids: CASSQDHGTWGTDTQYF. The CDR3 DNA sequence: TGCGCCAGCAGCCAAGACCACGGGACTTGGGGCACAGATACGCAGTATTTT.

This clone has a single count. The rearrangement joins TRBV29-1 to TRBJ2-1, with a weak D call TRBD1 (6 bases). This CDR3 region has 13 residues. Germline V gives CDR1 SQVTM, CDR2 ANQGSEA. The V and J ends lost 6 bases and 8 bases respectively, with 17 bases between them. The CDR3 DNA follows: TGCAGCGTCAGTGCAGGGGCAAAGGATGAGCAGTTCTTC. It codes for CSVSAGAKDEQFF.

The genes are TRBV7-9 and TRBJ2-7; 9 nucleotides match TRBD1. The CDR3 covers 15 residues. The J segment lost 0 bases and the V segment lost 5 bases, leaving 5 bases of the junction unmatched. The V gene's germline CDR1 is SEHNR and CDR2 FQNEAQ (reference sequence). CDR3 nucleotides: TGTGCCAGCAGCGTACAGGGGGCGAACTCCTACGAGCAGTACTTC. It codes for CASSVQGANSYEQYF.

The genes are TRBV19 and TRBJ1-2; TRBD1 is a possible D gene (6 bases). V was cut by 3 bases and J by 1 base, with 12 bases left in between. Germline V gene lookup returns CDR1 LNHDA and CDR2 SQIVND (reference sequence). The CDR3 covers 15 residues. In DNA form, the CDR3 reads TGTGCCAGTAGTATGTGGGCAGGGGATAACTATGGCTACACCTTC. Translation: CASSMWAGDNYGYTF.

Comments on this clone: A junction end diverges from the germline sequence, so it may reflect a read error. This chain uses TRBV6-4 with TRBJ2-1, with TRBD1 matching 7 bases. The CDR3 sequence is 13 residues long. Germline V CDR1 and CDR2: MRHNA, SNTAGT. The CDR3 spells CASSDAPGQVQIF. DNA for the CDR3: TGTGCCAGCAGTGACGCCCCCGGACAGGTGCAGATCTTC.

The chain is built from TRBV6-1 and TRBJ1-4; D unclear. Trimming left V 4 bases short and J 5 bases short, with 14 bases between. The CDR3 totals 15 residues. Germline V CDR1 and CDR2: MNHNS, SASEGT. This CDR3 is CASSAKTTGNEKLFF. The CDR3 DNA reads as TGTGCCAGCAGTGCAAAAACAACGGGGAATGAAAAACTGTTTTTT.

The chain has TRBV28 and TRBJ1-3; 9 bases are a match to TRBD1. Per the germline V gene, CDR1 is MDHEN and CDR2 is SYDVKM. CDR3 length: 16 amino acids. V shed 1 base, J shed 3 bases, and the junction held 4 bases outside the gene matches. CDR3 nucleotides: TGTGCCAGCAGTTTATATGGGACAGGGCTTGGAAACACCATATATTTT. This sequence encodes CASSLYGTGLGNTIYF.